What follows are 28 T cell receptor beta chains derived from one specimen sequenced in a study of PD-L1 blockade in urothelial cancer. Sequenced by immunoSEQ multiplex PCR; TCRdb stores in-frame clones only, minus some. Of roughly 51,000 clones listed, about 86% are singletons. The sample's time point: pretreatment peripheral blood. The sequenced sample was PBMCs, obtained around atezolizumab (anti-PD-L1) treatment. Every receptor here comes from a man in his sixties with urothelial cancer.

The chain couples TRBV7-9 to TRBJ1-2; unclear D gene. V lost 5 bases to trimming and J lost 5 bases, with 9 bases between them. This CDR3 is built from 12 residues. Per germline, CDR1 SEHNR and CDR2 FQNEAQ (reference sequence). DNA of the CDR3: TGTGCCAGCAGCCCACTTGTTTATGGCTACACCTTC. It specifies CASSPLVYGYTF.

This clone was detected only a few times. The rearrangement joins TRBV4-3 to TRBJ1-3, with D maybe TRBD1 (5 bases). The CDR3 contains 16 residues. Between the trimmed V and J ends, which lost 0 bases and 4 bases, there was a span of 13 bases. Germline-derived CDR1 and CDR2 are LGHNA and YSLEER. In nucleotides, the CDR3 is TGCGCCAGCAGCCAAGATCATACAGGACCCGGAAACACCATATATTTT. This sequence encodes CASSQDHTGPGNTIYF.

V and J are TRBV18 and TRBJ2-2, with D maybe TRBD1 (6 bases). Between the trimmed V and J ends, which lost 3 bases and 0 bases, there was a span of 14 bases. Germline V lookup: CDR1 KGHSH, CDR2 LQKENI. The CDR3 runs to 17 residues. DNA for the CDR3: TGTGCCAGCTCACCCAGGGCAGCAGGGGCGAACACCGGGGAGCTGTTTTTT. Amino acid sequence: CASSPRAAGANTGELFF.

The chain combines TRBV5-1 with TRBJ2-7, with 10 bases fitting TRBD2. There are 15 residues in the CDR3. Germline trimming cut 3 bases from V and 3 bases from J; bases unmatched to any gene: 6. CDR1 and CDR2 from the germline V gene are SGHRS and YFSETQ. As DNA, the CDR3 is TGCGCCAGCAGCTATCTAGCGGGAGTGAACTACGAGCAGTACTTC. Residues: CASSYLAGVNYEQYF.

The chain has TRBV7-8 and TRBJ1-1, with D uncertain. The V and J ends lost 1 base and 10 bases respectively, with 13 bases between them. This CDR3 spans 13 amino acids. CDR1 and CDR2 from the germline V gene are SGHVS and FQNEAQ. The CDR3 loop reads CASSLGGEWGAFF. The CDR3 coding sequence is TGTGCCAGCAGCTTAGGGGGAGAATGGGGAGCTTTCTTT.

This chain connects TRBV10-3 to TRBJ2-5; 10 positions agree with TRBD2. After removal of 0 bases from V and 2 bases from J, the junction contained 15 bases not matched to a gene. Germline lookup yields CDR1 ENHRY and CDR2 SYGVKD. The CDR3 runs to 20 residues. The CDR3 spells CAISESPGVAGGQVQETQYF. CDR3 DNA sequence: TGTGCCATCAGTGAGTCCCCCGGGGTAGCGGGGGGCCAGGTTCAAGAGACCCAGTACTTC.

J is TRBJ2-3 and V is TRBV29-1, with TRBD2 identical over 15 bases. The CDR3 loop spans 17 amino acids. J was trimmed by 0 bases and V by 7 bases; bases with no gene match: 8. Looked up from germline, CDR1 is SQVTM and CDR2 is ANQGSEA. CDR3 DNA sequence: TGCAGCGGGGGGGGACTAGCGGGAGGCTACAGCACAGATACGCAGTATTTT. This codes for CSGGGLAGGYSTDTQYF.

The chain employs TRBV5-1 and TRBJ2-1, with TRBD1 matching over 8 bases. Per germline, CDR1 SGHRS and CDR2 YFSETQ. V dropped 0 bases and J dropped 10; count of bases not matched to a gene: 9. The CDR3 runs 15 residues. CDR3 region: CASSLGGTGAREQFF. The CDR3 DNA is TGCGCCAGCAGCTTGGGGGGGACAGGCGCCCGGGAGCAGTTCTTC.

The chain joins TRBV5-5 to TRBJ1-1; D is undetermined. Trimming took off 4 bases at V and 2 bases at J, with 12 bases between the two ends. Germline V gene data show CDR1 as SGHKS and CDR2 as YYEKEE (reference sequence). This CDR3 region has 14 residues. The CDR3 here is CASSRRTENTEAFF. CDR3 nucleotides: TGTGCCAGCAGCAGGAGGACGGAAAACACTGAAGCTTTCTTT.

The CDR3 DNA reads TGTGCCAGCAGCGTAGGAACAGGGGGCTTGGAGACCCAGTACTTC. Translation: CASSVGTGGLETQYF. The rearrangement uses TRBV9 and TRBJ2-5, with TRBD1 identical over 9 bases. Per the germline V gene, CDR1 is SGDLS and CDR2 is YYNGEE. This CDR3 contains 15 residues. V gave up 0 bases and J gave up 5 bases; unmatched junction bases: 5. The full variable domain, rest sourced from reference TRBV9 and TRBJ2-5, is DSGVTQTPKHLITATGQRVTLRCSPRSGDLSVYWYQQSLDQGLQFLIQYYNGEERAKGNILERFSAQQFPDLHSELNLSSLELGDSALYFCASSVGTGGLETQYFGPGTRLLVL.

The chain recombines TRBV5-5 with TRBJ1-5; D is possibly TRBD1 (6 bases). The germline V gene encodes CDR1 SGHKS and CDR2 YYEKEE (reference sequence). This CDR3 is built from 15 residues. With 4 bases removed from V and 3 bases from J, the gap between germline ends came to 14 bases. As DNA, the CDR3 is TGTGCCAGCAGCCCAGGGGAAGTTACCAATCAGCCCCAGCATTTT. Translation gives CASSPGEVTNQPQHF.

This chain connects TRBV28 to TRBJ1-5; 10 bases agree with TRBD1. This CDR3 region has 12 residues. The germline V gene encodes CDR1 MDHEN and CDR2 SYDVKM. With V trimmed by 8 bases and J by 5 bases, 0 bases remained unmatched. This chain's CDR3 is CASGTGDQPQHF. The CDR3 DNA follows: TGTGCCAGCGGGACAGGGGATCAGCCCCAGCATTTT.

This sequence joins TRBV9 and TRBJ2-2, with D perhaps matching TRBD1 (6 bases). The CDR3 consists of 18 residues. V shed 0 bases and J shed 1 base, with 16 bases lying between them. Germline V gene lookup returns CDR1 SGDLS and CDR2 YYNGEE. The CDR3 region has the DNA TGTGCCAGCAGCGTAGCTCCGGACAGACCGAGGAACACCGGGGAGCTGTTTTTT. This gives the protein CASSVAPDRPRNTGELFF.

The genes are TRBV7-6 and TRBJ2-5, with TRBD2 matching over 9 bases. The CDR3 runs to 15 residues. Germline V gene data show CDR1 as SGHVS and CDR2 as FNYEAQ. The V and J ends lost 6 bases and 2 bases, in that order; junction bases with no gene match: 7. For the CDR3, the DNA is TGTGCCAGCAGGGGGATTAGCGGGGGACAAGAGACCCAGTACTTC. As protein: CASRGISGGQETQYF.

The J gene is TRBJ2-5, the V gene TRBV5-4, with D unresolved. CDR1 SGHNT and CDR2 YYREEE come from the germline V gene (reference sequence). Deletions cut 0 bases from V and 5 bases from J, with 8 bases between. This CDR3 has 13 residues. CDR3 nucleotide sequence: TGTGCCAGCAGCTTGGCCGAACGGGAGACCCAGTACTTC. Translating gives CASSLAERETQYF.

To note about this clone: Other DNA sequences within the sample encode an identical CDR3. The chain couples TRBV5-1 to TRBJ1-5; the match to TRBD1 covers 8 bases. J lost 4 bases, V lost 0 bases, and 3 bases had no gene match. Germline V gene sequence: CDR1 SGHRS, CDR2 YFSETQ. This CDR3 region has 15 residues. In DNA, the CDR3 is TGCGCCAGCAGCTTGGACAGGGGGGGGAATCAGCCCCAGCATTTT. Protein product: CASSLDRGGNQPQHF.

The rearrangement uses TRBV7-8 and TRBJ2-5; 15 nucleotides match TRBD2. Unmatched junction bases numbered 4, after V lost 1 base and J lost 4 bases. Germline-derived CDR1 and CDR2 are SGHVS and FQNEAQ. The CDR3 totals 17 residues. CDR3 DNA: TGTGCCAGCAGCTTAGGGACTAGCGGGGGGGCGAGAGAGACCCAGTACTTC. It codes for CASSLGTSGGARETQYF.

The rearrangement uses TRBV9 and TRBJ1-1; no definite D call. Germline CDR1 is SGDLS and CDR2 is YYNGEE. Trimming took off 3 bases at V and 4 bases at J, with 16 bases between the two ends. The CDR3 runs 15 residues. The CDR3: CASSAAAGVGTEAFF. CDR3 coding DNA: TGTGCCAGCAGCGCCGCGGCTGGCGTGGGCACTGAAGCTTTCTTT.

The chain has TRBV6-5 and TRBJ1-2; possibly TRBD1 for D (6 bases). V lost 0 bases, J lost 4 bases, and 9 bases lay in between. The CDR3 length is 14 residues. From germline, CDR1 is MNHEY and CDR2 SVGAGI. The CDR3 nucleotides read TGTGCCAGCAGTTACTCGGCAGGGGCCTATGGCTACACCTTC. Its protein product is CASSYSAGAYGYTF.

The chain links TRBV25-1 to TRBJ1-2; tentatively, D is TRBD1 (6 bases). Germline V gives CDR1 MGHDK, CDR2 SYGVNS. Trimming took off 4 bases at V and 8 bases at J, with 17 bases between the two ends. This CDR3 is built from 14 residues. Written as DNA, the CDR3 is TGTGCCAGCAGTGCATCCGCGGGGGCTGGGGGCTACACCTTC. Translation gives CASSASAGAGGYTF.

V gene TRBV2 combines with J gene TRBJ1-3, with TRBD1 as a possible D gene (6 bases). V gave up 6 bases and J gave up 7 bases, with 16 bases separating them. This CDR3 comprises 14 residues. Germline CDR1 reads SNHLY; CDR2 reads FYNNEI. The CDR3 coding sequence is TGTGCCAGCAGGGGGGCCGACAGGTATAACACCATATATTTT. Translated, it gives CASRGADRYNTIYF. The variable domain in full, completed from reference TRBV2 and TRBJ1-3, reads EPEVTQTPSHQVTQMGQEVILRCVPISNHLYFYWYRQILGQKVEFLVSFYNNEISEKSEIFDDQFSVERPDGSNFTLKIRSTKLEDSAMYFCASRGADRYNTIYFGEGSWLTVV.

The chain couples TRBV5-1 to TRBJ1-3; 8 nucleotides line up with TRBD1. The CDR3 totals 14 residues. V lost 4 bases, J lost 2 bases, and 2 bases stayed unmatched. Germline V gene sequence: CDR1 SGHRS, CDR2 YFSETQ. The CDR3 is CASSADRAGNTIYF. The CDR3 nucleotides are TGCGCCAGCAGCGCGGACAGGGCTGGAAACACCATATATTTT. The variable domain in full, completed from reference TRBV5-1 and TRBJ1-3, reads KAGVTQTPRYLIKTRGQQVTLSCSPISGHRSVSWYQQTPGQGLQFLFEYFSETQRNKGNFPGRFSGRQFSNSRSEMNVSTLELGDSALYLCASSADRAGNTIYFGEGSWLTVV.

CDR3 coding DNA: TGTGCCAGCTCACCAGCCGGACAGGGGGCGGTGAACACTGAAGCTTTCTTT. Protein product: CASSPAGQGAVNTEAFF. The chain couples TRBV18 to TRBJ1-1; 11 bases line up with TRBD1. The CDR3 is 17 residues long. V lost 2 bases and J lost 0; bases outside the gene matches: 5. In germline, CDR1 is KGHSH, CDR2 LQKENI.

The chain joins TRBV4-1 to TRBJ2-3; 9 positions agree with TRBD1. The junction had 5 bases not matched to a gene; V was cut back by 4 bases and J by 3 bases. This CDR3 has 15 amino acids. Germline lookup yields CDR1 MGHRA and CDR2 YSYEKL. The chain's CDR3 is CASSLGQGVTDTQYF. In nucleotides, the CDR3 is TGCGCCAGCAGCCTGGGACAGGGAGTTACAGATACGCAGTATTTT.

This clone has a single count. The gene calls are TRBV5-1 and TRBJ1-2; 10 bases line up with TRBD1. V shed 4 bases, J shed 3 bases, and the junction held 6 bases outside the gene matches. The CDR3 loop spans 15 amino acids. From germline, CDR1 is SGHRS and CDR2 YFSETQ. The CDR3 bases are TGCGCCAGCAGCGAAGACAGGGGGCCCGACTATGGCTACACCTTC. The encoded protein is CASSEDRGPDYGYTF.

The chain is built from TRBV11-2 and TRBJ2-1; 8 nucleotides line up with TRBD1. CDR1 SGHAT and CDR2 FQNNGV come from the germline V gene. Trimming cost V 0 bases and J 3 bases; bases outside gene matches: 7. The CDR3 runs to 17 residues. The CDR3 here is CASSLDSGQAIYNEQFF. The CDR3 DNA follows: TGTGCCAGCAGCTTAGACTCGGGACAGGCTATCTACAATGAGCAGTTCTTC.

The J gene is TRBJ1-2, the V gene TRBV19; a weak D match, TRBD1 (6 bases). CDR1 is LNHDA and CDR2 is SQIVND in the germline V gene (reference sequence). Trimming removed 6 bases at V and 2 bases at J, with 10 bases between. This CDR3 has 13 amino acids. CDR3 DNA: TGTGCCAGTAGGACTACAGGGAACTATGGCTACACCTTC. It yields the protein CASRTTGNYGYTF. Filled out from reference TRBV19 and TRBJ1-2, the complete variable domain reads DGGITQSPKYLFRKEGQNVTLSCEQNLNHDAMYWYRQDPGQGLRLIYYSQIVNDFQKGDIAEGYSVSREKKESFPLTVTSAQKNPTAFYLCASRTTGNYGYTFGSGTRLTVV.

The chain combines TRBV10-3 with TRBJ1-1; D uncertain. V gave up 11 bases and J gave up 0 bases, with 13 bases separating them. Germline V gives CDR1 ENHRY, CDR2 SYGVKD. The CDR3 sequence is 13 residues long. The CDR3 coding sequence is TGTGCCGTCCGACGGGAATTGAACACTGAAGCTTTCTTT. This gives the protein CAVRRELNTEAFF.